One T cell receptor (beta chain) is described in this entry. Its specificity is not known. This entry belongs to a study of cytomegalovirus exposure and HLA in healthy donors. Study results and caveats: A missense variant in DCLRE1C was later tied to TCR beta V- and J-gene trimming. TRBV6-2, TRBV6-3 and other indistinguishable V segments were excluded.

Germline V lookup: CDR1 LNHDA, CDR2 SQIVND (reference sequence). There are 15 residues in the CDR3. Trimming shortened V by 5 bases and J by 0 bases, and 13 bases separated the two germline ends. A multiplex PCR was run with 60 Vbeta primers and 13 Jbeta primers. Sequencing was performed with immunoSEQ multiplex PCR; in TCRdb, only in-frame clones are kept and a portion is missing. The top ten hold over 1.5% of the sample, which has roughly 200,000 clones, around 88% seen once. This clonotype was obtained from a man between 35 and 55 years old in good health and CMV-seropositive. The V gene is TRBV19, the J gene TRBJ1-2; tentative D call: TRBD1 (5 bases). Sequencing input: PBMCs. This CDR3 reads CASSAGGGSNYGYTF. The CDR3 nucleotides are TGTGCCAGTAGTGCTGGGGGGGGGTCTAACTATGGCTACACCTTC. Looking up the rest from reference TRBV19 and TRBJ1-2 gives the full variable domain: DGGITQSPKYLFRKEGQNVTLSCEQNLNHDAMYWYRQDPGQGLRLIYYSQIVNDFQKGDIAEGYSVSREKKESFPLTVTSAQKNPTAFYLCASSAGGGSNYGYTFGSGTRLTVV.